The clone carrying this T cell receptor (beta chain) was detected only a few times. These data come from a study of shared clonotypes between healthy human individuals. Whole-study context: Donor composition was a couple of women and three men, aged 18 to 49. Used for every donor were three CD4 naive, three CD4 memory, two CD8 naive and one CD8 memory plate.

Replicate sorted-subset PCRs were loaded with 150 to 250 ng DNA, approximately 31,000 T cell genomes. Repertoires were generated with immunoSEQ multiplex PCR, while TCRdb's copy carries only in-frame clones and drops some. The data show roughly 2.1 million clones, under 95% seen once. V lost 5 bases and J 6 bases, leaving 7 bases between the germline ends. CDR1 is KGHSH and CDR2 is LQKENI in the germline V gene. The length of the CDR3 is 11 residues. Terminally differentiated effector memory CD45RA+ cells were left out of the naive CD8 fraction, which was CD45RO-negative and positively selected for CCR7. Everyone who donated was a Caucasian adult who lived in Nashville, Tennessee.

The material sequenced was naive CD8+ T cells from PBMCs. This chain uses TRBV18 with TRBJ1-1; D remains unclear. The source is a man younger than 35 in good health. Some clones in this sample may be carry-over from other donors' samples. The CDR3 bases are TGTGCCAGCTCAGAGAGGTCTGAAGCTTTCTTT. It encodes CASSERSEAFF.